Below are 14 T cell receptor beta chains sequenced from a single sample in a study of shared clonotypes between healthy human individuals. The data were produced by immunoSEQ multiplex PCR, yet TCRdb's version contains in-frame clones alone and is incomplete. The sample includes some 2 million clones, about 95% of them seen just once. As defined, naive CD8 cells were CD45RO-negative and positively selected for CCR7, with terminally differentiated effector memory CD45RA+ cells excluded. Sequenced: naive CD8+ T cells sorted from blood. The receptors here all came from a man aged 18-30 years in good health.

The CDR3 spells CASSGYIVAYEQYF. CDR3 in DNA: TGTGCCAGCAGTGGTTATATAGTCGCTTACGAGCAGTACTTC. V and J are TRBV2 and TRBJ2-7, with D unclear. The CDR3 consists of 14 residues. Germline loops: CDR1 SNHLY, CDR2 FYNNEI. Trimming took off 4 bases at V and 4 bases at J, with 14 bases between the two ends.

This CDR3 is CANPPSTGPYEQYF. The CDR3 DNA is TGTGCCAACCCACCCTCGACAGGGCCCTACGAGCAGTACTTC. J is TRBJ2-7 and V is TRBV5-4, with 7 bases lining up with TRBD1. Germline V gene sequence: CDR1 SGHNT, CDR2 YYREEE (reference sequence). This CDR3 region has 14 residues. The trim removed 9 bases at V and 2 bases at J, leaving 11 bases unmatched.

V gene TRBV7-9 combines with J gene TRBJ1-2, with TRBD1 as a possible D gene (5 bases). Looked up from germline, CDR1 is SEHNR and CDR2 is FQNEAQ (reference sequence). V lost 6 bases to trimming and J lost 5 bases, with 13 bases between them. This CDR3 contains 13 residues. CDR3 in DNA: TGTGCCAGCAGGCCTACAGGAAATTATGGCTACACCTTC. Amino acid sequence: CASRPTGNYGYTF. Complete variable domain (other parts from reference TRBV7-9 and TRBJ1-2): DTGVSQNPRHKITKRGQNVTFRCDPISEHNRLYWYRQTLGQGPEFLTYFQNEAQLEKSRLLSDRFSAERPKGSFSTLEIQRTEQGDSAMYLCASRPTGNYGYTFGSGTRLTVV.

This clone was counted a single time. This chain uses TRBV5-1 with TRBJ2-3, with a weak D call TRBD2 (6 bases). CDR1 and CDR2 (germline): SGHRS, YFSETQ. This CDR3 comprises 15 residues. V was cut by 4 bases and J by 6 bases, with 18 bases left in between. CDR3 bases: TGCGCCAGCAGCACGTGGGGAGGTCAAGGGGATACGCAGTATTTT. As protein: CASSTWGGQGDTQYF.

The V gene is TRBV28, the J gene TRBJ2-1, with unresolved D. The CDR3 loop spans 11 amino acids. The germline V gene has CDR1 MDHEN and CDR2 SYDVKM. Between the trimmed V and J ends, which lost 9 bases and 10 bases, there was a span of 13 bases. The chain's CDR3 is CASYMAGEQFF. The CDR3 coding sequence is TGTGCCAGTTACATGGCTGGAGAGCAGTTCTTC.

In this sample, this clone turned up once. The J gene is TRBJ1-6, the V gene TRBV10-2; D is unclear. V lost 6 bases and J lost 10, with 10 bases in between. The CDR3 contains 12 residues. Looked up from germline, CDR1 is WSHSY and CDR2 is SAAADI. In nucleotides, the CDR3 is TGCGCCAGCAGCTCCTCCGTGTCACCCCTCCACTTT. Its translation: CASSSSVSPLHF.

V is TRBV4-2 and J is TRBJ2-3, with TRBD2 matching over 10 bases. The CDR3 is made up of 16 amino acids. The germline gives CDR1 LGHNA, CDR2 YNFKEQ. Losses at the gene ends were 1 base for V and 2 bases for J; bases not matched to a gene: 3. CDR3 loop: CASSQVTSGTTDTQYF. CDR3 coding DNA: TGTGCCAGCAGCCAAGTTACTAGCGGGACCACAGATACGCAGTATTTT.

This rearrangement joins TRBV2 to TRBJ1-4; TRBD1 aligns across 8 bases. The CDR3 is 16 amino acids. The germline V gene encodes CDR1 SNHLY and CDR2 FYNNEI. V lost 5 bases, J lost 1 base, and 6 bases stayed unmatched. The CDR3 DNA sequence: TGTGCCAGCAGTCAGGGGGCGCAGGGAACTAATGAAAAACTGTTTTTT. Amino acid sequence: CASSQGAQGTNEKLFF. The variable domain in full, with the rest retrieved from reference TRBV2 and TRBJ1-4, is EPEVTQTPSHQVTQMGQEVILRCVPISNHLYFYWYRQILGQKVEFLVSFYNNEISEKSEIFDDQFSVERPDGSNFTLKIRSTKLEDSAMYFCASSQGAQGTNEKLFFGSGTQLSVL.

The CDR3 DNA follows: TGCGCCAGCAGTTCTGAACAGGGTACCTTGAACACTGAAGCTTTCTTT. It yields the protein CASSSEQGTLNTEAFF. V is TRBV5-1 and J is TRBJ1-1; tentatively, D is TRBD1 (6 bases). There are 16 residues in the CDR3. Trimming cost V 5 bases and J 0 bases, with 17 bases left between them. The germline V gene has CDR1 SGHRS and CDR2 YFSETQ. Variable domain in full (rest from reference TRBV5-1 and TRBJ1-1): KAGVTQTPRYLIKTRGQQVTLSCSPISGHRSVSWYQQTPGQGLQFLFEYFSETQRNKGNFPGRFSGRQFSNSRSEMNVSTLELGDSALYLCASSSEQGTLNTEAFFGQGTRLTVV.

The CDR3 nucleotides read TGTGCCAGCAGTTTTGGCCTCTTATCCTACGAGCAGTACTTC. Protein sequence: CASSFGLLSYEQYF. This chain connects TRBV28 to TRBJ2-7, with D hard to call. V was cut by 3 bases and J by 1 base, with 10 bases left in between. Per the germline V gene, CDR1 is MDHEN and CDR2 is SYDVKM. This CDR3 has 14 amino acids.

The V and J genes are TRBV20-1 and TRBJ1-1; no definite D call. The CDR3 contains 11 residues. The V end lost 7 bases, the J end lost 3 bases, and 9 bases lay between the germline ends. Germline V gene sequence: CDR1 DFQATT, CDR2 SNEGSKA (reference sequence). The CDR3 DNA is TGCAGTGGAATGGTGTACACTGAAGCTTTCTTT. Encoded protein: CSGMVYTEAFF.

This chain links TRBV11-2 with TRBJ1-1, with 9 bases aligning to TRBD1. The germline V gene encodes CDR1 SGHAT and CDR2 FQNNGV. V lost 5 bases, J lost 7 bases, and 11 bases stayed unmatched. This CDR3 comprises 15 residues. In DNA form, the CDR3 reads TGTGCCAGCAGCGCCACTACAGGGGGCGCAGGTGAAGCTTTCTTT. Translating gives CASSATTGGAGEAFF.

The gene calls are TRBV6-1 and TRBJ1-4, with a weak D call TRBD1 (6 bases). The CDR3 length is 14 residues. From germline, CDR1 is MNHNS and CDR2 SASEGT. Trimming pared 4 bases from V and 4 bases from J, leaving 10 bases between. The CDR3 protein is CASSGQVLNEKLFF. CDR3 coding DNA: TGTGCCAGCAGTGGACAGGTTCTTAATGAAAAACTGTTTTTT.

The chain employs TRBV6-5 and TRBJ2-1; possible D gene TRBD1, 6 bases. Germline V gene sequence: CDR1 MNHEY, CDR2 SVGAGI. The CDR3 contains 11 residues. The ends were cut back, 2 bases at V and 10 bases at J, with 6 bases in the middle. The CDR3 here is CASSYDREQFF. CDR3 sequence (DNA): TGTGCCAGCAGTTACGACAGGGAGCAGTTCTTC.